The 30 T cell receptor beta chains presented below share a single source sample, sequenced in a study of blood T cell repertoires in COVID-19 (dated by TCRdb to about 2020). The library was obtained by the immunoSEQ multiplex PCR assay. In TCRdb, the immuneACCESS table is reduced to in-frame sequences with V and J assigned. These tables do not hold every clone; where another copy was compared, an unresolved V gene accounts for under half, and the others remain unexplained. The sample profile shows 250,000 or so clones; approximately 90% of them were found once. In total, the top ten clones hold 0.99% of the sample. The source material was peripheral blood. These receptors were taken from a middle-aged woman who had recovered from COVID-19.

There are a few counts of this clone. The chain has TRBV7-8 and TRBJ2-1, with D possibly being TRBD2 (6 bases). This CDR3 has 16 amino acids. Trimming left V 5 bases short and J 2 bases short, with 16 bases between. Germline CDR1 and CDR2: SGHVS and FQNEAQ. CDR3 sequence reads: CASSATRFVAYNEQFF. CDR3 in DNA: TGTGCCAGCAGCGCGACTAGATTCGTCGCCTACAATGAGCAGTTCTTC.

The chain has TRBV30 and TRBJ2-7; a possible D gene is TRBD2 (6 bases). Germline CDR1 is GTSNPN and CDR2 is SVGIG (reference sequence). The CDR3 contains 14 residues. The V end was cut by 3 bases, the J end by 2 bases, with 14 bases between. The CDR3 spells CAWSRDFPTYEQYF. The CDR3 DNA is TGTGCCTGGAGCCGGGACTTTCCCACCTACGAGCAGTACTTC. The full variable domain, with the rest looked up from reference TRBV30 and TRBJ2-7, is SQTIHQWPATLVQPVGSPLSLECTVEGTSNPNLYWYRQAAGRGLQLLFYSVGIGQISSEVPQNLSASRPQDRQFILSSKKLLLSDSGFYLCAWSRDFPTYEQYFGPGTRLTVT.

The chain has TRBV11-3 and TRBJ2-2; no clear D. CDR1 and CDR2 from the germline V gene are SGHNT and YENEEA. V was trimmed by 1 base and J by 5 bases, leaving 5 bases between them. The CDR3 sequence is 13 residues long. The CDR3 loop reads CASSLGATGELFF. The DNA of the CDR3 is TGTGCCAGCAGCTTAGGGGCGACCGGGGAGCTGTTTTTT.

The V gene is TRBV29-1, the J gene TRBJ1-1; D unresolved. Per the germline V gene, CDR1 is SQVTM and CDR2 is ANQGSEA. The CDR3 covers 15 residues. Deletions cut 4 bases from V and 3 bases from J, with 18 bases between. The CDR3 reads CSVGVGRMGDTEAFF. As DNA, the CDR3 is TGCAGCGTTGGGGTGGGCAGAATGGGAGACACTGAAGCTTTCTTT.

V usage is TRBV7-2 and J usage is TRBJ1-6; possible D gene TRBD1, 5 bases. Germline lookup yields CDR1 SGHTA and CDR2 FQGNSA. The CDR3 runs to 15 residues. The V end was cut by 4 bases, the J end by 10 bases, with 17 bases between. As DNA, the CDR3 is TGTGCCAGCAGCTCACAGGTCGGGGGGGGATCACCCCTCCACTTT. It translates to CASSSQVGGGSPLHF.

V and J are TRBV16 and TRBJ2-3; no firm D call. The CDR3 is made up of 14 amino acids. Germline lookup yields CDR1 KGHSY and CDR2 FQNENV. Trimming stripped 0 bases from V and 3 bases from J, with 7 bases between. The CDR3 sequence: CASSQSSLTDTQYF. The CDR3 nucleotides read TGTGCCAGCAGCCAATCTAGCCTTACAGATACGCAGTATTTT.

The chain's CDR3 is CASSLEAGARPNEQFF. For the CDR3, the DNA is TGTGCCAGCAGCTTGGAAGCGGGAGCCCGCCCCAATGAGCAGTTCTTC. The V gene is TRBV11-3, the J gene TRBJ2-1; 8 bases are a match to TRBD2. The CDR3 consists of 16 residues. Losses at the gene ends were 3 bases for V and 6 bases for J; bases not matched to a gene: 10. CDR1 is SGHNT and CDR2 is YENEEA in the germline V gene.

The rearrangement joins TRBV6-5 to TRBJ2-1, with 10 nucleotides matching TRBD1. Looked up from germline, CDR1 is MNHEY and CDR2 is SVGAGI. This CDR3 comprises 15 residues. V gave up 7 bases and J gave up 3 bases; unmatched junction bases: 6. CDR3 coding DNA: TGTGCCAGCACCGGTTGGACAGGGGGCTACAATGAGCAGTTCTTC. Protein product: CASTGWTGGYNEQFF.

The chain uses TRBV6-5 and TRBJ2-7; D gene ambiguous. This CDR3 region has 15 residues. V was cut by 0 bases and J by 0 bases, with 9 bases left in between. Germline V CDR1 and CDR2: MNHEY, SVGAGI. The CDR3 DNA reads TGTGCCAGCAGTTACTCTTTGGGCCCCTCCTACGAGCAGTACTTC. Protein: CASSYSLGPSYEQYF.

The rearrangement uses TRBV5-6 and TRBJ2-3; 7 nucleotides match TRBD2. Germline lookup yields CDR1 SGHDT and CDR2 YYEEEE. CDR3 length equals 18 residues. The trim removed 5 bases at V and 2 bases at J, leaving 17 bases unmatched. The CDR3 protein is CASSLPPGTTFSTDTQYF. The CDR3 DNA follows: TGTGCCAGCAGTCTTCCCCCCGGGACTACATTCTCCACAGATACGCAGTATTTT. The full variable domain, completed using reference TRBV5-6 and TRBJ2-3, is DAGVTQSPTHLIKTRGQQVTLRCSPKSGHDTVSWYQQALGQGPQFIFQYYEEEERQRGNFPDRFSGHQFPNYSSELNVNALLLGDSALYLCASSLPPGTTFSTDTQYFGPGTRLTVL.

The chain links TRBV19 to TRBJ1-6, with 9 bases lining up with TRBD1. V shed 4 bases and J 7 bases; nucleotides not matched to a gene: 2. This CDR3 is 14 amino acids long. Germline-derived CDR1 and CDR2 are LNHDA and SQIVND (reference sequence). Here the CDR3 reads CASSTTGGNSPLHF. The CDR3 DNA reads TGTGCCAGTAGTACGACAGGGGGAAATTCACCCCTCCACTTT.

In this sample, this clone turned up once. J is TRBJ2-7 and V is TRBV6-5, with 9 bases identical to TRBD1. CDR3 size: 14 residues. V gave up 7 bases and J gave up 1 base; unmatched junction bases: 5. Looked up from germline, CDR1 is MNHEY and CDR2 is SVGAGI. The CDR3 loop reads CASTNRGRSYEQYF. In DNA, the CDR3 is TGTGCCAGCACTAACAGGGGGCGGTCCTACGAGCAGTACTTC.

The CDR3 protein is CASRSLAKNIQYF. DNA of the CDR3: TGTGCCAGCAGGTCCCTAGCCAAAAACATTCAGTACTTC. The chain has TRBV11-2 and TRBJ2-4; D not resolved. Germline CDR1 SGHAT, CDR2 FQNNGV. The CDR3 contains 13 residues. With 6 bases removed from V and 0 bases from J, the gap between germline ends came to 6 bases.

This rearrangement joins TRBV15 to TRBJ2-5, with 11 bases fitting TRBD2. CDR1 and CDR2 (germline): LNHNV, YYDKDF (reference sequence). This CDR3 region has 20 residues. V trimming: 0 bases; J trimming: 2 bases; junction bases outside the gene matches: 14. CDR3 amino acids: CATSRDPTSGRIPLQETQYF. In nucleotides, the CDR3 is TGTGCCACCAGCAGAGATCCAACTAGCGGGAGAATCCCCCTACAAGAGACCCAGTACTTC.

The rearrangement joins TRBV7-2 to TRBJ2-7; D is unresolved. Trimming took 5 bases from V and 0 from J, leaving 2 bases between them. Germline lookup yields CDR1 SGHTA and CDR2 FQGNSA. The CDR3 sequence is 11 residues long. The CDR3 protein is CASSRSYEQYF. CDR3 sequence (DNA): TGTGCCAGCAGCCGCTCCTACGAGCAGTACTTC.

The chain employs TRBV19 and TRBJ1-3; TRBD1 aligns across 7 bases. CDR1 LNHDA and CDR2 SQIVND come from the germline V gene (reference sequence). The CDR3 loop spans 16 amino acids. Losses at the gene ends were 5 bases for V and 0 bases for J; bases not matched to a gene: 7. CDR3 region: CASSPRGQSSGNTIYF. The CDR3 nucleotides read TGTGCCAGTAGTCCCCGGGGACAGAGCTCTGGAAACACCATATATTTT.

The chain is built from TRBV12-5 and TRBJ1-4, with a tentative D call TRBD1 (5 bases). The germline V gene has CDR1 LGHNT and CDR2 FRNRAP. This CDR3 is 16 amino acids long. Between the trimmed V and J ends, which lost 2 bases and 4 bases, there was a span of 14 bases. The CDR3 DNA reads TGTGCTAGTGGTTTGCCCGGTAGGACAAATAATGAAAAACTGTTTTTT. It codes for CASGLPGRTNNEKLFF.

This clone appeared a single time. The V and J genes are TRBV4-1 and TRBJ2-7; 8 nucleotides agree with TRBD1. The V gene end was trimmed by 0 bases and the J gene end by 3 bases; junction bases not matched to a gene: 1. Germline-derived CDR1 and CDR2 are MGHRA and YSYEKL. This CDR3 has 14 residues. In DNA form, the CDR3 reads TGCGCCAGCAGCCAAGAGGACAGGGACTACGAGCAGTACTTC. This encodes CASSQEDRDYEQYF.

The chain recombines TRBV27 with TRBJ2-7; 10 bases are a match to TRBD2. Germline V gene lookup returns CDR1 MNHEY and CDR2 SMNVEV (reference sequence). With 6 bases clipped from V and 3 bases from J, the junction kept 5 bases outside the gene matches. CDR3 length: 14 amino acids. This chain's CDR3 is CASRLAGAFYEQYF. CDR3 coding DNA: TGTGCCAGCAGGCTAGCGGGAGCCTTCTACGAGCAGTACTTC.

The rearrangement links TRBV7-9 to TRBJ1-4, with 10 bases that match TRBD1. The CDR3 extends over 15 amino acids. V shed 6 bases and J 3 bases; nucleotides not matched to a gene: 4. Germline CDR1 reads SEHNR; CDR2 reads FQNEAQ (reference sequence). CDR3 amino acids: CASSSGQGANEKLFF. CDR3 bases: TGTGCCAGCAGTTCAGGACAGGGGGCTAATGAAAAACTGTTTTTT.

The chain is built from TRBV23-1 and TRBJ2-7, with D possibly TRBD1 on 6 matching bases. TRBV23-1 is an ORF for which the function is uncertain. The CDR3 extends over 18 amino acids. The V end was cut by 1 base, the J end by 0 bases, with 19 bases between. CDR3 nucleotide sequence: TGCGCCAGCAGTCAATTGCCACCGCGGGCAGGGGACTCCTACGAGCAGTACGTC. Its translation: CASSQLPPRAGDSYEQYV.

V is TRBV7-2 and J is TRBJ1-5; tentatively, D is TRBD1 (5 bases). V gave up 7 bases and J gave up 7 bases, with 17 bases separating them. This CDR3 contains 14 residues. Germline CDR1 SGHTA, CDR2 FQGNSA. The CDR3 here is CASMRGGSWQPQHF. The CDR3 DNA reads as TGTGCCAGCATGCGGGGCGGGTCGTGGCAGCCCCAGCATTTT.

The chain carries TRBV9 and TRBJ1-1, with D unclear. The CDR3 is 14 amino acids. Trimming stripped 5 bases from V and 8 bases from J, with 19 bases between. In germline, CDR1 is SGDLS, CDR2 YYNGEE. The CDR3 DNA reads TGTGCCAGCAGGGGCCTACGGGAAACCCAGGAAGCTTTCTTT. Its translation is CASRGLRETQEAFF.

V and J are TRBV7-2 and TRBJ1-2, with 8 nucleotides matching TRBD1. V was clipped by 5 bases and J by 4 bases; unmatched bases: 12. This CDR3 has 16 amino acids. Germline lookup yields CDR1 SGHTA and CDR2 FQGNSA. The CDR3 DNA sequence: TGTGCCAGCAGCGCCAGGGGTGGCAGGGGGCCCTATGGCTACACCTTC. It is translated as CASSARGGRGPYGYTF. The whole variable domain, remainder taken from reference TRBV7-2 and TRBJ1-2, is GAGVSQSPSNKVTEKGKDVELRCDPISGHTALYWYRQSLGQGLEFLIYFQGNSAPDKSGLPSDRFSAERTGGSVSTLTIQRTQQEDSAVYLCASSARGGRGPYGYTFGSGTRLTVV.

The rearrangement joins TRBV18 to TRBJ2-1; TRBD2 matches at 11 bases. The CDR3 is made up of 16 amino acids. Germline V CDR1 and CDR2: KGHSH, LQKENI. The trim removed 2 bases at V and 4 bases at J, leaving 4 bases unmatched. The CDR3 region is CASSPGTSGAYNEQFF. The DNA of the CDR3 is TGTGCCAGCTCACCAGGGACTAGCGGAGCTTACAATGAGCAGTTCTTC.

J is TRBJ2-7 and V is TRBV18; 12 nucleotides match TRBD2. Germline V gene data show CDR1 as KGHSH and CDR2 as LQKENI. This CDR3 contains 16 residues. V lost 3 bases to trimming and J lost 7 bases; unmatched junction nucleotides: 10. This CDR3 is CASSPPLAGGPREQYF. The CDR3 nucleotides read TGTGCCAGCTCACCGCCCCTAGCGGGAGGGCCGCGGGAGCAGTACTTC. The full variable domain, in which reference TRBV18 and TRBJ2-7 provide the parts outside the CDR3, is NAGVMQNPRHLVRRRGQEARLRCSPMKGHSHVYWYRQLPEEGLKFMVYLQKENIIDESGMPKERFSAEFPKEGPSILRIQQVVRGDSAAYFCASSPPLAGGPREQYFGPGTRLTVT.

The V and J genes are TRBV18 and TRBJ2-5, with 12 bases lining up with TRBD2. V lost 1 base and J lost 2; bases outside the gene matches: 5. This CDR3 contains 17 residues. The germline V gene encodes CDR1 KGHSH and CDR2 LQKENI. The DNA of the CDR3 is TGTGCCAGCTCACCACTAGGACTAGCGGGACCACAAGAGACCCAGTACTTC. Encoded protein: CASSPLGLAGPQETQYF. The variable domain in full, completed from reference TRBV18 and TRBJ2-5, reads NAGVMQNPRHLVRRRGQEARLRCSPMKGHSHVYWYRQLPEEGLKFMVYLQKENIIDESGMPKERFSAEFPKEGPSILRIQQVVRGDSAAYFCASSPLGLAGPQETQYFGPGTRLLVL.

V usage is TRBV29-1 and J usage is TRBJ2-2, with 10 bases identical to TRBD2. The germline CDR1 and CDR2 sequences are SQVTM and ANQGSEA. The CDR3 covers 13 residues. Trimming took 5 bases from V and 4 from J; bases not matched to a gene: 1. The CDR3 DNA sequence: TGCAGCGTTAGCGGGAGGGTCACCGGGGAGCTGTTTTTT. Its protein product is CSVSGRVTGELFF.

This chain uses TRBV6-1 with TRBJ2-3; no definite D call. Per germline, CDR1 MNHNS and CDR2 SASEGT. V shed 3 bases and J shed 0 bases, with 7 bases lying between them. The CDR3 has 14 amino acids. CDR3 in amino acids: CASSDRPSTDTQYF. The DNA of the CDR3 is TGTGCCAGCAGTGACAGGCCTAGCACAGATACGCAGTATTTT.

This clone occurred once. The chain is built from TRBV15 and TRBJ2-5; 7 bases agree with TRBD1. This CDR3 comprises 16 residues. Germline trimming cut 4 bases from V and 1 base from J; bases unmatched to any gene: 9. CDR1 is LNHNV, CDR2 YYDKDF, per germline (reference sequence). CDR3 nucleotide sequence: TGTGCCACCAGCACGACAGGGCTTCAATCCCAAGAGACCCAGTACTTC. This translates into CATSTTGLQSQETQYF.